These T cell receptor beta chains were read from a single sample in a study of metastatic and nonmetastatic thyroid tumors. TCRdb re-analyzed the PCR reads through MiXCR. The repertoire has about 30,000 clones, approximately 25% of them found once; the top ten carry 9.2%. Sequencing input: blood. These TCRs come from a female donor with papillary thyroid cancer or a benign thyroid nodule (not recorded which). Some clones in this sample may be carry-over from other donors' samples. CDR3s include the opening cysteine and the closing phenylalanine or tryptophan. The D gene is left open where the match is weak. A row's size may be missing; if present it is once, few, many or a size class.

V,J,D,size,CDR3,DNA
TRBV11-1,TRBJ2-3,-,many,CASSLLSTDTQYF,TGTGCCAGCAGCTTGCTAAGCACAGATACGCAGTATTTT
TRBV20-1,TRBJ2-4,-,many,CSAQTLLAKNIQYF,TGCAGTGCCCAAACCTTACTAGCCAAAAACATTCAGTACTTC
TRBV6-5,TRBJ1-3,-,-,CASSSGNTIDF,TGTGCCAGCAGTTCGGGAAACACCATTGATTTT
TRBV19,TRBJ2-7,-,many,CASSPRGRTTYEQYF,TGTGCCAGTAGTCCCCGGGGGCGTACCACCTACGAGCAGTACTTC
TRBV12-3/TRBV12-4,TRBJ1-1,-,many,CASSFLTGQGTEAFF,TGTGCCAGCAGTTTTCTTACAGGGCAGGGAACTGAAGCTTTCTTT
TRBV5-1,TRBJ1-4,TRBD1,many,CASSAAGTGFLKLFF,TGCGCCAGCAGTGCCGCCGGGACAGGGTTCTTAAAACTGTTTTTT
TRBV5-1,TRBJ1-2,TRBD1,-,CASSFGGQNNYGYTF,TGCGCCAGCAGCTTTGGGGGACAGAACAACTATGGCTACACCTTC
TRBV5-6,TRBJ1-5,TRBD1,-,CASSLVGQGDSQPQHF,TGTGCCAGCAGCTTGGTGGGACAGGGGGACAGTCAGCCCCAGCATTTT
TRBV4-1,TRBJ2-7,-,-,CASSLLDTATYEQYF,TGCGCCAGCAGCCTCCTGGACACAGCTACCTACGAGCAGTACTTC
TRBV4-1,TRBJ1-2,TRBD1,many,CASSNDRGRGGYTF,TGCGCCAGCAGCAATGACAGGGGGCGGGGTGGCTACACCTTC
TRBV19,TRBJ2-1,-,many,CASSLKGLSPSNEQFF,TGTGCCAGTAGTCTCAAAGGGCTATCTCCTTCTAATGAGCAGTTCTTC
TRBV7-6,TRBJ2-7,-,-,CANSPPGQYGQYF,TGTGCCAACAGCCCGCCGGGACAATACGGGCAGTACTTC
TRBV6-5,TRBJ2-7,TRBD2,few,CASSYEAGLIYEQYF,TGTGCCAGCAGTTACGAAGCGGGGCTCATATACGAGCAGTACTTC
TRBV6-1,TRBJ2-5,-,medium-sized,CASRTGETQYF,TGTGCCAGCAGGACGGGGGAGACCCAGTACTTC
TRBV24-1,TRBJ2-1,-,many,CATSDPQALVDEQFF,TGTGCCACCAGTGATCCCCAGGCCCTCGTCGATGAGCAGTTCTTC
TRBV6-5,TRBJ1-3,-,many,CASSYSSDSRSGNTIYF,TGTGCCAGCAGTTACTCTTCCGACTCCCGCTCTGGAAACACCATATATTTT
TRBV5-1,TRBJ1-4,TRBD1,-,CASSRTGDWEKLFF,TGCGCCAGCAGCCGGACAGGGGATTGGGAAAAACTGTTTTTT
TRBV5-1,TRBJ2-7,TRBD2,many,CASSSLAGKDEQYF,TGCGCCAGCAGCTCACTAGCGGGAAAGGACGAGCAGTACTTC
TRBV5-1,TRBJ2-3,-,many,CASSLASGTDTQYF,TGCGCCAGCAGTCTCGCTAGCGGCACAGATACGCAGTATTTT
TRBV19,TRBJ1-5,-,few,CASSRGTRYQPQHF,TGTGCCAGTAGTAGGGGGACCAGGTATCAGCCCCAGCATTTT
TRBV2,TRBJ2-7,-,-,CASRFHNAYEQYF,TGTGCCAGCAGATTCCACAACGCCTACGAGCAGTACTTC
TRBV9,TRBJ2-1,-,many,CASSATNGASSYNEQFF,TGTGCCAGCAGCGCTACCAACGGCGCGAGCTCCTACAATGAGCAGTTCTTC
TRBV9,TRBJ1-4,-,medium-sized,CASSGSNEKLFF,TGTGCCAGCTCAGGGTCTAATGAAAAACTGTTTTTT
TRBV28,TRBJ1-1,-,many,CASSLWWTSNTEAFF,TGTGCCAGCAGTTTATGGTGGACTTCGAACACTGAAGCTTTCTTT
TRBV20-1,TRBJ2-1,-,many,CSARFRDPQLSYNEQFF,TGCAGTGCTAGGTTTCGCGACCCTCAACTATCCTACAATGAGCAGTTCTTC
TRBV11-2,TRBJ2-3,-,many,CASIMGEVSEVTDTQYF,TGTGCCAGCATTATGGGGGAAGTTTCAGAAGTCACAGATACGCAGTATTTT
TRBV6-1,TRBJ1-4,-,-,CASSVAGFDEKLFF,TGTGCCAGCAGTGTTGCAGGGTTTGATGAAAAACTGTTTTTT
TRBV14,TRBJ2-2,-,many,CASSPRTLGELFF,TGTGCCAGCAGCCCTCGGACGCTCGGGGAGCTGTTTTTT
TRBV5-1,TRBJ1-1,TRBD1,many,CASSLVPGGNTEAFF,TGCGCCAGCAGCTTGGTCCCAGGGGGGAACACTGAAGCTTTCTTT
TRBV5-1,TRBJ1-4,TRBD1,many,CASSNPQGNNEKLFF,TGCGCCAGCAGCAACCCACAGGGGAATAATGAAAAACTGTTTTTT
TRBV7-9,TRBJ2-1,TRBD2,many,CASSSLAGSNEQFF,TGTGCCAGCAGCTCCCTAGCGGGATCCAATGAGCAGTTCTTC
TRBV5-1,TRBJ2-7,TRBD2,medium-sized,CASSATSGNYEQYF,TGCGCCAGCAGCGCCACTAGCGGAAACTACGAGCAGTACTTC
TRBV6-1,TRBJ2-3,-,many,CASTGRSSSTDTQYF,TGTGCCAGCACCGGCCGCAGCTCTAGCACAGATACGCAGTATTTT
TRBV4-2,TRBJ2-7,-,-,CASSLVGGSEQDF,TGTGCCAGCAGCCTGGTAGGTGGGAGTGAGCAGGACTTC
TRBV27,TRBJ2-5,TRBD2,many,CASSLYSGRAGETQYF,TGTGCCAGCAGTTTGTATAGCGGGAGGGCCGGAGAGACCCAGTACTTC
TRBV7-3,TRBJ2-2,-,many,CASSLNRGSGSSLNTGELFF,TGTGCCAGCAGCTTAAACCGAGGAAGCGGTAGCTCTCTCAACACCGGGGAGCTGTTTTTT
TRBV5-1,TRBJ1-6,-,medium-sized,CASSLVRERNSPLHF,TGCGCCAGCAGCTTGGTGCGGGAGAGGAATTCACCCCTCCACTTT
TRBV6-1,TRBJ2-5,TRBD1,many,CASRETGGAETQYF,TGTGCCAGCAGGGAAACAGGGGGCGCGGAGACCCAGTACTTC
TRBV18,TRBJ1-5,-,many,CASSSYPRGEQPQHF,TGTGCCAGCTCATCCTACCCTAGGGGAGAACAGCCCCAGCATTTT
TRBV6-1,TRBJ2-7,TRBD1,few,CASSQGAGGIAGEQYF,TGTGCCAGCAGTCAGGGGGCGGGCGGGATCGCGGGCGAGCAGTACTTC
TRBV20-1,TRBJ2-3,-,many,CSASPDTQYF,TGCAGTGCTAGCCCAGATACGCAGTATTTT
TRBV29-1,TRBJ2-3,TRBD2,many,CSVGTSETDTQYF,TGCAGCGTCGGGACTAGCGAGACAGATACGCAGTATTTT